Below, 12 T cell receptor beta chains from the same sample are listed, as sequenced in a study of blood T cell repertoires in COVID-19. Profiled with immunoSEQ multiplex PCR; TCRdb holds only in-frame clones, not every one. The profile shows some 290,000 clones, roughly 93% of them singletons. Sequencing was performed on PBMCs or T cells enriched from blood (not recorded which). The receptors here all came from a woman in her thirties or forties with acute COVID-19.

This chain uses TRBV5-6 with TRBJ1-2; weak D call: TRBD1 (5 bases). The V gene lost 10 bases and the J gene lost 4 bases, with 17 bases spanning the gap. Germline V gives CDR1 SGHDT, CDR2 YYEEEE. The CDR3 is made up of 13 amino acids. Here the CDR3 reads CASSGGKVYGYTF. Written as DNA, the CDR3 is TGTGCCTCCAGCGGGGGTAAAGTCTATGGCTACACCTTC. The entire variable domain, with the rest obtained from reference TRBV5-6 and TRBJ1-2, is as follows: DAGVTQSPTHLIKTRGQQVTLRCSPKSGHDTVSWYQQALGQGPQFIFQYYEEEERQRGNFPDRFSGHQFPNYSSELNVNALLLGDSALYLCASSGGKVYGYTFGSGTRLTVV.

The chain uses TRBV28 and TRBJ1-5; TRBD1 matches at 9 bases. The germline CDR1 and CDR2 sequences are MDHEN and SYDVKM. V shed 6 bases, J shed 4 bases, and the junction held 7 bases outside the gene matches. This CDR3 is 15 amino acids long. The CDR3 DNA reads as TGTGCCAGCAGATCGGGACAGGGTGATAATCAGCCCCAGCATTTT. Translated: CASRSGQGDNQPQHF.

The rearrangement uses TRBV28 and TRBJ1-2; weak D call: TRBD1 (6 bases). There are 14 residues in the CDR3. Germline-derived CDR1 and CDR2 are MDHEN and SYDVKM. V shed 5 bases and J shed 0 bases, with 10 bases lying between them. CDR3 coding DNA: TGTGCCAGCAGTACCGGGACACCTAACTATGGCTACACCTTC. Amino acids: CASSTGTPNYGYTF.

The chain employs TRBV10-1 and TRBJ2-2; 8 bases map to TRBD1. The trim removed 6 bases at V and 0 bases at J, leaving 9 bases unmatched. There are 17 residues in the CDR3. CDR1 and CDR2 (germline): WNHNN, SYGVQD (reference sequence). CDR3 nucleotides: TGCGCCAGCAGCAAGCAGGGGGCGAATGCGAACACCGGGGAGCTGTTTTTT. Translation: CASSKQGANANTGELFF.

This clone was seen only a few times. The V and J genes are TRBV6-1 and TRBJ2-7, with 8 bases aligning to TRBD1. The CDR3 sequence is 15 residues long. Germline CDR1 and CDR2: MNHNS and SASEGT. Germline trimming cut 1 base from V and 3 bases from J; bases unmatched to any gene: 5. CDR3 nucleotides: TGTGCCAGCAGTGAAGAGCAGGGGGCTTTCTACGAGCAGTACTTC. It specifies CASSEEQGAFYEQYF.

The chain has TRBV28 and TRBJ2-4, with 8 bases that match TRBD1. Germline lookup yields CDR1 MDHEN and CDR2 SYDVKM. V lost 2 bases and J lost 0; bases outside the gene matches: 12. The CDR3 consists of 19 residues. This CDR3 is CASSLILGQAKLAKNIQYF. CDR3 sequence (DNA): TGTGCCAGCAGTTTAATCTTGGGACAGGCTAAGCTAGCCAAAAACATTCAGTACTTC.

This clone was recorded only once. The V and J genes are TRBV19 and TRBJ1-5; TRBD1 agrees at 8 bases. The germline gives CDR1 LNHDA, CDR2 SQIVND (reference sequence). The CDR3 consists of 17 residues. With 3 bases clipped from V and 2 bases from J, the junction kept 9 bases outside the gene matches. The CDR3 reads CASSIRDRGAGNQPQHF. The CDR3 DNA is TGTGCCAGTAGTATCCGAGACAGGGGAGCGGGCAATCAGCCCCAGCATTTT.

The chain links TRBV6-4 to TRBJ1-3; D is uncertain. The CDR3 totals 23 residues. V shed 0 bases and J shed 1 base, with 31 bases lying between them. The germline V gene has CDR1 MRHNA and CDR2 SNTAGT. The CDR3 reads CASSDSNPLPRDSVGISGNTIYF. As DNA, the CDR3 is TGTGCCAGCAGTGACTCGAACCCATTGCCCCGGGATTCAGTCGGCATATCTGGAAACACCATATATTTT.

The chain combines TRBV10-3 with TRBJ2-5; TRBD1 matches at 12 bases. There are 15 residues in the CDR3. Looked up from germline, CDR1 is ENHRY and CDR2 is SYGVKD. J lost 4 bases, V lost 2 bases, and 2 bases had no gene match. As DNA, the CDR3 is TGTGCCATCAGTGAGCGGGGACAGGGGGCAGAGACCCAGTACTTC. Its protein product is CAISERGQGAETQYF.

This rearrangement joins TRBV7-8 to TRBJ2-2, with 10 bases fitting TRBD2. The CDR3 loop spans 17 amino acids. Germline CDR1 is SGHVS and CDR2 is FQNEAQ. V was clipped by 2 bases and J by 4 bases; unmatched bases: 7. CDR3 bases: TGTGCCAGCAGCTTAATGGGGACTAGCGCACGCACCGGGGAGCTGTTTTTT. Translated, it gives CASSLMGTSARTGELFF. Full variable domain (missing parts from reference TRBV7-8 and TRBJ2-2): GAGVSQSPRYKVAKRGQDVALRCDPISGHVSLFWYQQALGQGPEFLTYFQNEAQLDKSGLPSDRFFAERPEGSVSTLKIQRTQQEDSAVYLCASSLMGTSARTGELFFGEGSRLTVL.

The chain links TRBV7-9 to TRBJ2-1, with 13 bases matching TRBD2. Trimming at V came to 5 bases and at J to 8 bases, leaving 12 bases not matched to a gene. The CDR3 extends over 17 amino acids. Germline V gives CDR1 SEHNR, CDR2 FQNEAQ (reference sequence). CDR3 protein: CASSRGTSGIKGDEQFF. DNA for the CDR3: TGTGCCAGCAGCCGAGGGACTAGCGGGATAAAAGGCGATGAGCAGTTCTTC. The whole variable domain, remainder taken from reference TRBV7-9 and TRBJ2-1, is DTGVSQNPRHKITKRGQNVTFRCDPISEHNRLYWYRQTLGQGPEFLTYFQNEAQLEKSRLLSDRFSAERPKGSFSTLEIQRTEQGDSAMYLCASSRGTSGIKGDEQFFGPGTRLTVL.

The CDR3, as DNA: TGTGCCAGCTCACCAATAGACAGGGAGTACACTGAAGCTTTCTTT. Translated: CASSPIDREYTEAFF. V gene TRBV18 combines with J gene TRBJ1-1; 7 nucleotides match TRBD1. The CDR3 extends over 15 amino acids. Germline loops: CDR1 KGHSH, CDR2 LQKENI. With V trimmed by 2 bases and J by 3 bases, 6 bases remained unmatched. Full variable domain (outside the CDR3, taken from reference TRBV18 and TRBJ1-1): NAGVMQNPRHLVRRRGQEARLRCSPMKGHSHVYWYRQLPEEGLKFMVYLQKENIIDESGMPKERFSAEFPKEGPSILRIQQVVRGDSAAYFCASSPIDREYTEAFFGQGTRLTVV.